This TCR beta chain stems from a study of blood T cells in healthy people across ages (dated by TCRdb to the mid-2010s). Regarding the research as a whole: Template switching captured roughly one uniquely barcoded TCR beta cDNA molecule per two T cells in model experiments. Age-related changes in TCR beta repertoire diversity were measured in the study by deep sequencing normalized with unique cDNA molecular identifiers. Four age groups were formed from the donors: young (average roughly 15 years), middle-aged (around 40), aged (approximately 60) and long-lived (roughly 81). To avoid experimental bias, donors of different ages were spread randomly across the sequencing lanes. Using the same blood draw, the study looked at two additional independent replicas of 1 million unique cDNA reads for two donors, one aged 18 to 30 and the other aged 80 or older. Points the paper makes about the study in general: The CMV infection status of donors was not known, potentially confounding age-related changes in expanded clonotypes. Compared with the aged group, the long-lived group had more naive CD4+ T cells, fewer expanded clones and increased TCR diversity, suggesting age selection. A strong correlation was found between observed TCR beta diversity and the percentage of naive T cells measured by flow cytometry. Estimates of total diversity from one million sequenced T cells were regarded as lower bounds and underestimates. Bulk unsorted PBMC profiling prevented conclusive comparison of naive and antigen-experienced compartments. As age increased, observed TCR beta diversity per million T cells dropped in a roughly linear way, and a significant reduction was already evident by age roughly 36.

Systemically healthy Caucasian individuals from Russia, 39 in total and aged roughly 6 to 100 years, were included as donors. About 9.1 milliliters of peripheral blood were collected from each donor into EDTA-treated Vacutainer tubes. Ficoll-Paque density-gradient centrifugation was used to isolate PBMCs, with at least 7 million obtained per sample. Trizol reagent was used to extract total RNA from the PBMCs, yielding at least 6 micrograms per sample. For every donor, flow cytometry on a PBMC aliquot measured the percentage of naive CD45RAhigh/CD27high T cells. Details on this clonotype: Its antigen specificity is not known. The record has no base qualities; no much larger clone is one base away.

The germline V gene gives CDR1 as SGHVS and CDR2 as FNYEAQ. Spanning cysteine to phenylalanine, the CDR3 consists of 17 amino acids. This entry keeps only the CDR3 DNA: 51 bases, framed from base 1. Trimming leaves V shorter by 5 bases and J shorter by 0 bases, with the junction holding 4 bases beyond the gene matches. The protocol used for the library was 5' RACE. TCRdb lists the instrument as Illumina HiSeq 2500. A second roughly 6 to 12 cycle PCR used a sample-barcoded 5' primer and a J-beta primer mix. Each TCR beta cDNA molecule received a unique molecular identifier from a template-switch 5' adaptor carrying 12 random nucleotides. Each sample yielded at least 3 million CDR3-containing paired-end reads. First-strand cDNA synthesis was performed from all RNA using the Mint cDNA synthesis kit, with priming by a TRBC-specific oligonucleotide. Following uracil-DNA glycosylase treatment, a first 18-cycle PCR with universal primers M1SS and BC2_uni_R was performed on all cDNA. The source study handled its data this way. Each sample was normalized by randomly selecting 1 million high-quality reads, each carrying a distinct molecular identifier. Reads sharing molecular identifiers were discarded rather than binned into consensus sequences. MiTCR, with a Q25 quality threshold and the strictest error-elimination algorithm, was used for CDR3 identification, clonotype clustering and error correction. A nonparametric unseen species model using Euler transformation provided a lower-bound estimate of total TCR beta diversity. TCRdb reran the public reads through fastp at Q25 and MiXCR, keeping productive beta chains. Each CDR3 protein gets just one entry, which takes the most common genes and DNA from the rows behind it. TCRdb assigned the V and J calls; the authors' analysis was not used. The sample table contains over 1.5 million distinct CDR3 sequences; only one count was recorded for around 48% of them. Approximately 2.1% of the sample goes to the ten largest clones.

The rearrangement joined TRBV7-6 to TRBJ2-3; 14 bases in between match TRBD2. Sequencing was carried out using blood. The receptor's source is a woman between 40 and 55 years old in good health. The nucleotide sequence is given as TGTGCCAGCAGCCAGGGACTAGCGGGGGCTAGCACAGATACGCAGTATTTT. Translated, this gives CASSQGLAGASTDTQYF.